A single T cell receptor beta chain is shown here with its context. The sample comes from a study of CXCR3-negative and CXCR3-positive naive CD8 T cells. The TRB libraries of cDNA were built by UMI-labeled 5' RACE. TCRdb re-called the 5' RACE reads; one entry per CDR3 protein, DNA not given. The sample yields more than 9,500 distinct CDR3 sequences, of which the top ten take up more than 0.8%. The germline V gene encodes CDR1 SQVTM and CDR2 ANQGSEA. CDR3 length equals 14 residues. The sequence came from a human donor in good health. Some clones in this sample may be carry-over from other donors' samples. The V gene is TRBV29-1, the J gene TRBJ2-1; TCRdb's D call of TRBD1 is untestable without DNA. The sequencing input was naive CXCR3- CD8+ T cells from blood. Regarding subset: CD45RO-CCR7+CD27+CD95- naive CD8+ T cells lacking CXCR3 (TNR3-). CDR3 protein: CSALPGTGDNEQFF.